The 25 T cell receptor beta chains below were found in one sample sequenced in a study of blood T cell repertoires in COVID-19. Produced via immunoSEQ multiplex PCR; TCRdb's table is partial and in-frame only. This table holds about 170,000 clones, around nine tenths found once. Sequenced material: peripheral blood. Source of these receptors: a woman aged 80 or over with COVID-19, enrolled during active disease.

On this clone itself: Different DNA sequences within this sample yield the same CDR3. The V call is TRBV9, the J call TRBJ1-6, with D possibly being TRBD1 (5 bases). Looked up from germline, CDR1 is SGDLS and CDR2 is YYNGEE. The CDR3 has 14 amino acids. V gave up 0 bases and J gave up 6 bases, with 7 bases separating them. DNA for the CDR3: TGTGCCAGCAGCGTAGGGCAGGGTAATTCACCCCTCCACTTT. Its protein is CASSVGQGNSPLHF.

The chain is built from TRBV3-1 (or the pseudogene TRBV3-2) and TRBJ2-2, with 9 bases identical to TRBD1. J lost 7 bases, V lost 3 bases, and 9 bases had no gene match. CDR1 and CDR2 from the germline V gene are LGHDT and YNNKEL (reference sequence). The CDR3 has 16 residues. The CDR3 is CASSQTGTGYDGELFF. CDR3 nucleotides: TGTGCCAGCAGCCAGACTGGGACAGGGTACGACGGGGAGCTGTTTTTT.

This clone has just one count. The chain combines TRBV28 with TRBJ2-5; 7 bases are a match to TRBD1. This CDR3 is 15 amino acids long. J lost 7 bases, V lost 4 bases, and 12 bases had no gene match. The V gene's germline CDR1 is MDHEN and CDR2 SYDVKM. The CDR3 is CASSYPTRGLGTQYF. CDR3 DNA: TGTGCCAGCAGTTACCCCACGAGGGGGCTGGGGACCCAGTACTTC.

V is TRBV28 and J is TRBJ1-6; possibly TRBD1 for D (5 bases). This CDR3 spans 14 amino acids. Germline CDR1 reads MDHEN; CDR2 reads SYDVKM. Trimming took off 3 bases at V and 5 bases at J, with 8 bases between the two ends. The CDR3 here is CASSLGRDNSPLHF. Written as DNA, the CDR3 is TGTGCCAGCAGTTTGGGCAGGGATAATTCACCCCTCCACTTT.

The V gene is TRBV6-6, the J gene TRBJ2-1, with a tentative D call TRBD2 (6 bases). The CDR3 spans 15 residues. In germline, CDR1 is MNHNY, CDR2 SVGAGI (reference sequence). Trimming left V 6 bases short and J 4 bases short, with 16 bases between. CDR3 residues: CASRDGSLIYNEQFF. The CDR3 nucleotides are TGTGCCAGCAGGGACGGGAGCTTGATATACAATGAGCAGTTCTTC.

This chain links TRBV5-1 with TRBJ1-6, with D possibly matching TRBD1 (5 bases). The CDR3 has 12 amino acids. Germline CDR1 reads SGHRS; CDR2 reads YFSETQ. Trimming cost V 2 bases and J 9 bases, with 6 bases left between them. The CDR3 reads CASSLGASPLHF. The CDR3 DNA sequence: TGCGCCAGCAGCTTAGGGGCTTCACCCCTCCACTTT.

This clone was seen only once. The V and J genes are TRBV29-1 and TRBJ2-2, with TRBD2 matching over 10 bases. J lost 6 bases, V lost 7 bases, and 5 bases had no gene match. Germline loops: CDR1 SQVTM, CDR2 ANQGSEA. The CDR3 sequence is 13 residues long. Here the CDR3 DNA reads TGCAGCGGTACGGGACTAGCGTCCGGGGAGCTGTTTTTT. Amino acids: CSGTGLASGELFF.

The rearrangement uses TRBV23-1 and TRBJ2-7, with 7 positions matching TRBD1. TRBV23-1 is an open reading frame whose function is uncertain. The CDR3 totals 14 residues. V was clipped by 4 bases and J by 3 bases; unmatched bases: 6. The CDR3 bases are TGCGCCAGCAGTCCTCAGACAGGGTGCTACGAGCAGTACTTC. Protein: CASSPQTGCYEQYF.

Regarding this clone: Germline and junction disagree at one end, which may indicate a read error. The chain uses TRBV7-7 and TRBJ2-2, with 7 bases matching TRBD2. CDR3 size: 13 residues. In germline, CDR1 is SSHAT, CDR2 FNYEAQ (reference sequence). In DNA form, the CDR3 reads TGTGCTAGCAGCTCGGGGGGATCCGGGGAGCTGTTTTTT. Residues: CASSSGGSGELFF. Using reference TRBV7-7 and TRBJ2-2 for the parts outside the CDR3, the full variable domain is GAGVSQSPRYKVTKRGQDVTLRCDPISSHATLYWYQQALGQGPEFLTYFNYEAQPDKSGLPSDRFSAERPEGSISTLTIQRTEQRDSAMYRCASSSGGSGELFFGEGSRLTVL.

The chain joins TRBV9 to TRBJ2-7; TRBD1 might be the D (6 bases). V was clipped by 4 bases and J by 6 bases, with 17 bases between them. The CDR3 sequence is 14 residues long. Looked up from germline, CDR1 is SGDLS and CDR2 is YYNGEE. The CDR3 reads CASSTQGGSGEQYF. The CDR3 DNA reads TGTGCCAGCAGCACACAGGGTGGATCGGGCGAGCAGTACTTC.

V gene TRBV28 combines with J gene TRBJ2-7; D might be TRBD2 (6 bases). Germline CDR1 MDHEN, CDR2 SYDVKM. The CDR3 runs 12 residues. V lost 3 bases and J 9 bases, leaving 12 bases between the germline ends. CDR3 sequence reads: CASSFRRGAQYF. The CDR3 nucleotides read TGTGCCAGCAGTTTCCGGCGCGGGGCGCAGTACTTC.

The V gene is TRBV2, the J gene TRBJ1-6; 8 nucleotides align to TRBD1. The V segment lost 10 bases and the J segment 8 bases; nucleotides outside the gene matches: 13. Germline CDR1 is SNHLY and CDR2 is FYNNEI. The CDR3 spans 15 residues. This chain's CDR3 is CATKPQGVGDSPLHF. Written as DNA, the CDR3 is TGTGCCACCAAGCCACAGGGGGTCGGGGATTCACCCCTCCACTTT.

The chain couples TRBV7-3 to TRBJ2-1; TRBD1 aligns across 10 bases. Losses at the gene ends were 5 bases for V and 8 bases for J; bases not matched to a gene: 9. CDR1 is SGHTA and CDR2 is FQGTGA in the germline V gene. The CDR3 spans 15 residues. CDR3 loop: CASSLAGTGVDEQFF. In DNA form, the CDR3 reads TGTGCCAGCAGCCTAGCCGGGACAGGGGTTGATGAGCAGTTCTTC.

The chain joins TRBV6-6 to TRBJ2-7, with D possibly matching TRBD1 (5 bases). Germline values: CDR1 MNHNY, CDR2 SVGAGI (reference sequence). The CDR3 is made up of 16 amino acids. Trimming removed 5 bases at V and 4 bases at J, with 21 bases between. The DNA for the CDR3 is TGTGCCAGCAGTCCCCTGGGAAAGCAGGGCCTATACGAGCAGTACTTC. Translation gives CASSPLGKQGLYEQYF.

This clone was observed a few times. This chain connects TRBV19 to TRBJ2-3, with D uncertain. This CDR3 is built from 13 residues. Deletions cut 5 bases from V and 1 base from J, with 7 bases between. Germline assignment: CDR1 LNHDA and CDR2 SQIVND (reference sequence). The CDR3: CASSVLGTDTQYF. CDR3 nucleotides: TGTGCCAGTAGTGTGCTAGGCACAGATACGCAGTATTTT.

The rearrangement links TRBV5-8 to TRBJ1-5; D gene unclear. Trimming removed 4 bases from V and 1 base from J, with 12 bases in between. Germline CDR1 reads SGHTS; CDR2 reads YDEGEE. CDR3 length: 15 residues. The CDR3 region has the DNA TGTGCCAGCAGCCAGATGGGCCTAAGCAATCAGCCCCAGCATTTT. Its protein is CASSQMGLSNQPQHF. Full variable domain (remainder filled in from reference TRBV5-8 and TRBJ1-5): EAGVTQSPTHLIKTRGQQATLRCSPISGHTSVYWYQQALGLGLQFLLWYDEGEERNRGNFPPRFSGRQFPNYSSELNVNALELEDSALYLCASSQMGLSNQPQHFGDGTRLSIL.

Worth noting for this clone: A read error may account for a junction end that differs from germline. The chain recombines TRBV19 with TRBJ1-5, with a tentative D call TRBD1 (6 bases). The CDR3 is 14 residues long. Germline V lookup: CDR1 LNHDA, CDR2 SQIVND (reference sequence). The CDR3 region is CASSLDRPNQPQHF. CDR3 DNA: TGTGCCAGTAGTTTAGACAGGCCCAATCAGCCCCAGCATTTT.

The rearrangement joins TRBV7-3 to TRBJ2-3; D possibly corresponds to TRBD2 (6 bases). Germline assignment: CDR1 SGHTA and CDR2 FQGTGA. There are 13 residues in the CDR3. V was clipped by 5 bases and J by 0 bases, with 6 bases between them. The CDR3 is CASSGGSTDTQYF. In DNA, the CDR3 is TGTGCCAGCAGCGGAGGGAGCACAGATACGCAGTATTTT.

This clone was seen a single time. This chain connects TRBV12-3 or TRBV12-4 to TRBJ2-5; D uncertain. Trimming removed 5 bases at V and 4 bases at J, with 11 bases between. The CDR3 spans 13 residues. The CDR3 bases are TGTGCCAGCAGTCGCCTAGAAGGAGAGACCCAGTACTTC. This translates into CASSRLEGETQYF.

The chain couples TRBV10-1 to TRBJ1-6, with a tentative D call TRBD1 (5 bases). Germline V gives CDR1 WNHNN, CDR2 SYGVQD (reference sequence). V lost 7 bases and J lost 5, with 24 bases in between. The CDR3 runs 18 residues. CDR3 in amino acids: CASTKKNSRRGNNSPLHF. The CDR3 DNA sequence: TGCGCCAGCACCAAGAAAAACTCAAGGCGGGGGAATAATTCACCCCTCCACTTT.

V gene TRBV7-2 combines with J gene TRBJ1-1; D might be TRBD1 (5 bases). This CDR3 has 15 residues. The V and J ends lost 0 bases and 1 base respectively, with 9 bases between them. Germline CDR1 SGHTA, CDR2 FQGNSA. The CDR3 DNA reads TGTGCCAGCAGCTTAGCCCCAGGGAAGAACACTGAAGCTTTCTTT. Encoded protein: CASSLAPGKNTEAFF.

The chain couples TRBV28 to TRBJ2-1, with D possibly matching TRBD2 (6 bases). V was pared by 1 base and J by 7 bases, with 23 bases between. This CDR3 contains 18 residues. CDR1 is MDHEN and CDR2 is SYDVKM in the germline V gene. CDR3 protein: CASSLSGLGERAWNEQFF. DNA of the CDR3: TGTGCCAGCAGTTTATCAGGGCTAGGGGAGCGGGCTTGGAATGAGCAGTTCTTC. Variable domain in full (rest from reference TRBV28 and TRBJ2-1): DVKVTQSSRYLVKRTGEKVFLECVQDMDHENMFWYRQDPGLGLRLIYFSYDVKMKEKGDIPEGYSVSREKKERFSLILESASTNQTSMYLCASSLSGLGERAWNEQFFGPGTRLTVL.

The chain employs TRBV19 and TRBJ1-3, with 9 bases matching TRBD1. V shed 4 bases and J 4 bases; nucleotides not matched to a gene: 5. The germline gives CDR1 LNHDA, CDR2 SQIVND (reference sequence). This CDR3 contains 15 residues. Here the CDR3 reads CASSTTGTGGNTIYF. CDR3 DNA: TGTGCCAGTAGTACCACCGGGACAGGGGGAAACACCATATATTTT.

The V and J genes are TRBV5-1 and TRBJ1-1; no definite D call. V shed 4 bases and J shed 1 base, with 17 bases lying between them. The CDR3 is made up of 16 amino acids. Germline CDR1 SGHRS, CDR2 YFSETQ. CDR3 residues: CASSLGRQPSNTEAFF. In DNA, the CDR3 is TGCGCCAGCAGCCTTGGCCGCCAACCTTCGAACACTGAAGCTTTCTTT.

This clone has a single count. This chain connects TRBV28 to TRBJ1-5; D gene uncertain. The ends were cut back, 3 bases at V and 6 bases at J, with 18 bases in the middle. CDR3 length: 16 amino acids. Germline V CDR1 and CDR2: MDHEN, SYDVKM. The CDR3 loop reads CASSFRSLTPGQPQHF. The CDR3 DNA follows: TGTGCCAGCAGTTTCAGGTCCCTAACGCCTGGTCAGCCCCAGCATTTT.